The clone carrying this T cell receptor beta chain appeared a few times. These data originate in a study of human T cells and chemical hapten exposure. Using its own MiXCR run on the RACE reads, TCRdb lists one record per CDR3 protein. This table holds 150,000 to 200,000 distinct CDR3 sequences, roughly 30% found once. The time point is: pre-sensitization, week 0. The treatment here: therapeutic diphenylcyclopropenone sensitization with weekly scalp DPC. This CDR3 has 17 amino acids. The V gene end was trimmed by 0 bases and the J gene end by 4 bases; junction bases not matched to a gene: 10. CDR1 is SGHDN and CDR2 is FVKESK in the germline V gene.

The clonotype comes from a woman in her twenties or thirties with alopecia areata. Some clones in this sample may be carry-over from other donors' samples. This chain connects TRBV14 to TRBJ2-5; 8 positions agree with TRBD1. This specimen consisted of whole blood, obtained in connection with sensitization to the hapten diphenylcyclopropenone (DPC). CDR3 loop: CASSQDGQGAVSETQYF. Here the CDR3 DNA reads TGTGCCAGCAGCCAAGATGGGCAGGGGGCTGTTTCAGAGACCCAGTACTTC.